This T cell receptor (beta chain) was identified during a study of metastatic and nonmetastatic thyroid tumors. Study findings and constraints: As reported, TCR beta diversity in blood and tumor was significantly higher in malignant thyroid tumors than in benign nodules.

Authors' data handling: Differences in CDR3 between clinicopathological groups were drawn on to build a classifier intended to discriminate distant-metastatic papillary thyroid cancer patients. TCRdb re-called clones from the PCR reads using MiXCR. TCRdb, not the authors, supplied the V and J calls. This sample carries tens of thousands of clones, under 15% of them seen once, and the ten largest clones take 3.6%. No patient had received any treatment before thyroid surgery. This clone has ten or more counts. Its antigen is not known. This CDR3 has 13 amino acids. V shed 4 bases and J shed 7 bases, with 9 bases lying between them. Per germline, CDR1 SGHRS and CDR2 YFSETQ.

This receptor was taken from a female donor with papillary thyroid cancer or a benign thyroid nodule (not recorded which). Some clones in this sample may be carry-over from other donors' samples. The chain recombines TRBV5-1 with TRBJ1-6; D may be TRBD1 (5 bases). Sequences were obtained from blood. The CDR3 sequence: CASSGALNSPLHF. CDR3 DNA sequence: TGCGCCAGCAGCGGGGCCCTCAATTCACCCCTCCACTTT.